The clone carrying this T cell receptor (beta chain) was counted many times. The target antigen is unknown. The CDR3 is 13 amino acids. CDR1 and CDR2 from the germline V gene are SGHTA and FQGNSA. Trimming removed 3 bases from V and 11 bases from J, with 16 bases in between. This sample is drawn from a study of response to subunit inactivated influenza vaccine. Study results and caveats: Each seasonal influenza vaccination, the authors suggested, recruits few new T cells.

TCRdb re-analysed the RT-PCR reads in MiXCR, keeping a single row per CDR3 protein. This table has 300,000 to 350,000 distinct CDR3 sequences, 21% appearing once. The chain links TRBV7-2 to TRBJ1-1; tentatively, D is TRBD1 (5 bases). The sequencing used PBMCs from blood, collected 21 months after vaccination. This receptor was identified in a man between 45 and 75 years old who received an inactivated influenza vaccine. CDR3 region: CASSFTWGEGAFF. In nucleotides, the CDR3 is TGTGCCAGCAGCTTTACGTGGGGCGAAGGGGCTTTCTTT.